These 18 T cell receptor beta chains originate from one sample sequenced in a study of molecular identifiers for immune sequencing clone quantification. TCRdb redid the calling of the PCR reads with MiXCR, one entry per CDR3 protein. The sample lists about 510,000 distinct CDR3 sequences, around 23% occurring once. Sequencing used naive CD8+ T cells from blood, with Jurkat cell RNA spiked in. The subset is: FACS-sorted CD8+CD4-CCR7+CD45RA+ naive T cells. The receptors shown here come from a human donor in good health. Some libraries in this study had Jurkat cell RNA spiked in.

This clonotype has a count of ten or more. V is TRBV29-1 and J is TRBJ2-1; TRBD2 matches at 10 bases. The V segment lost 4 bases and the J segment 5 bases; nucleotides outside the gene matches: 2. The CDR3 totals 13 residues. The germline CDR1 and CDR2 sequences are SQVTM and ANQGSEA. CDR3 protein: CSVAGTSDNEQFF. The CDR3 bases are TGCAGCGTTGCTGGGACTAGCGACAATGAGCAGTTCTTC.

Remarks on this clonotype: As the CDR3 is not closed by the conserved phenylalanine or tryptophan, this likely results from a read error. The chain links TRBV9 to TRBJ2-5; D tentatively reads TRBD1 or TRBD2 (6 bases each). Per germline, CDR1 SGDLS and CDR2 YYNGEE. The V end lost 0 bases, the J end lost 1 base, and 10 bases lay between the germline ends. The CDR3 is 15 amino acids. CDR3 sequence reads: CASSVGGGGQETQYL. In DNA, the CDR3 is TGTGCCAGCAGCGTAGGTGGAGGGGGCCAAGAGACCCAGTACCTC.

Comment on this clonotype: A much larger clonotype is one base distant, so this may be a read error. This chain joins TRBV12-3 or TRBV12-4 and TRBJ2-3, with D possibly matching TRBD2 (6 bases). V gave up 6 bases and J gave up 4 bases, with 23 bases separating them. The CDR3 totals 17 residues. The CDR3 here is CASSPHPLTGVADTQYF. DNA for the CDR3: TGTGCCAGCAGCCCCCATCCTTTGACGGGGGTCGCAGATACGCAGTATTTT.

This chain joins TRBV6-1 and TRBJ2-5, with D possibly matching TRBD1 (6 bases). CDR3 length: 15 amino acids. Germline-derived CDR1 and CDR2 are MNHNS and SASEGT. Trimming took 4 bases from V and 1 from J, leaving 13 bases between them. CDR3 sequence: CASSGLPQGQETQYF. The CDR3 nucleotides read TGTGCCAGCAGTGGGCTCCCACAGGGCCAAGAGACCCAGTACTTC.

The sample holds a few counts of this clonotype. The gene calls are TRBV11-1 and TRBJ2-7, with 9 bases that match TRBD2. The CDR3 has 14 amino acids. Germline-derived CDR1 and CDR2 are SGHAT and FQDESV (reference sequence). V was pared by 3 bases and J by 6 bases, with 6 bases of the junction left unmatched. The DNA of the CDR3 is TGTGCCAGCAGCTTTAGCGGGGGCCTTCGCGAGCAGTACTTC. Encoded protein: CASSFSGGLREQYF.

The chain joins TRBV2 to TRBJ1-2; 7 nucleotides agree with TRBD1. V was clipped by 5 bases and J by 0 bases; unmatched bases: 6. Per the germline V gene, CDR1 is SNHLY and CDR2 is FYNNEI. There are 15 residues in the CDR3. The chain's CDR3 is CASSQTGTANYGYTF. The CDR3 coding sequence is TGTGCCAGCAGTCAAACCGGGACAGCTAACTATGGCTACACCTTC. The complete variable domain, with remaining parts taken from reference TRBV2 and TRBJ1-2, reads EPEVTQTPSHQVTQMGQEVILRCVPISNHLYFYWYRQILGQKVEFLVSFYNNEISEKSEIFDDQFSVERPDGSNFTLKIRSTKLEDSAMYFCASSQTGTANYGYTFGSGTRLTVV.

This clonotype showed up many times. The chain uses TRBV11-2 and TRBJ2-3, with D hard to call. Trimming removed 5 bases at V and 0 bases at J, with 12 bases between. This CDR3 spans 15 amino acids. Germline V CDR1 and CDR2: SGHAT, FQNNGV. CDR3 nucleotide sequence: TGTGCCAGCAGCCCAGTAATTTCTAGCACAGATACGCAGTATTTT. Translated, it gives CASSPVISSTDTQYF.

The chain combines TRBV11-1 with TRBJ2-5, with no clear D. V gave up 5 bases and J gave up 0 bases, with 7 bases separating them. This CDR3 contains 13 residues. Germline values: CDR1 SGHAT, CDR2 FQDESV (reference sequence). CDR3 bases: TGTGCCAGCAGCGGTTGGTACCAAGAGACCCAGTACTTC. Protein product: CASSGWYQETQYF.

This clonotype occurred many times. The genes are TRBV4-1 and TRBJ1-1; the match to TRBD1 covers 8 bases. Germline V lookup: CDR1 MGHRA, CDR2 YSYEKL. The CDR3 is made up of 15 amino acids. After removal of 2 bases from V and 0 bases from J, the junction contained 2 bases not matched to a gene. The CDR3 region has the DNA TGCGCCAGCAGCCAAAGGACAGGGTTGAACACTGAAGCTTTCTTT. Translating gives CASSQRTGLNTEAFF.

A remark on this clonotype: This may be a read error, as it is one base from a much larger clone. The DNA of the CDR3 is TGTGCCAGCAGTTCTGAAGGCACTGAAGCTTCCTTT. As protein: CASSSEGTEASF. This sequence joins TRBV27 and TRBJ1-1; D is uncertain. Germline assignment: CDR1 MNHEY and CDR2 SMNVEV (reference sequence). The CDR3 is made up of 12 amino acids.

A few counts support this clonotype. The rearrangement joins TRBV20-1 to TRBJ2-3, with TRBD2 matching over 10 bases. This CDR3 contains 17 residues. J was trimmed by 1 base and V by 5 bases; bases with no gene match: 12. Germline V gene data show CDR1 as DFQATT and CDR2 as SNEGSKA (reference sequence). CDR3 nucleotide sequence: TGCAGTGCTCACCATCCACTAGCGGGGATCCGCACAGATACGCAGTATTTT. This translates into CSAHHPLAGIRTDTQYF.

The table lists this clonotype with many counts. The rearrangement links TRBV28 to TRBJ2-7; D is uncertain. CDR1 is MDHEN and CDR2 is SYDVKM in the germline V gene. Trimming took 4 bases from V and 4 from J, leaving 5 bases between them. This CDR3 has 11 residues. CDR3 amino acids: CASSSVYEQYF. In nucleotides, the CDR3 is TGTGCCAGCAGTTCCGTTTACGAGCAGTACTTC.

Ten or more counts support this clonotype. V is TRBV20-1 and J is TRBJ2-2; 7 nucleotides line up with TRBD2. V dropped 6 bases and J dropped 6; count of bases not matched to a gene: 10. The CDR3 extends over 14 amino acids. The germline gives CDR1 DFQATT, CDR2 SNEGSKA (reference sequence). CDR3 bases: TGCAGTGCGCGAGCGGGATTCGGGTCCGGGGAGCTGTTTTTT. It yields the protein CSARAGFGSGELFF.

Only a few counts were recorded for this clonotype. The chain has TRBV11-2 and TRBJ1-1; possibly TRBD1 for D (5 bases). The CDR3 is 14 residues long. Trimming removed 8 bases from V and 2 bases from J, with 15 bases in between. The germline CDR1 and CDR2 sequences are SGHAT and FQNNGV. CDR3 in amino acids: CASGNTGLNTEAFF. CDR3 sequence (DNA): TGTGCCAGCGGCAATACAGGATTAAACACTGAAGCTTTCTTT.

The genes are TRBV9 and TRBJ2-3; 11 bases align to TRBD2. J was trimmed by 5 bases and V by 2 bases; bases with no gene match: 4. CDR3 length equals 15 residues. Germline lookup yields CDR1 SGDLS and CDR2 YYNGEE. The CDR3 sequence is CASSVSGRAKDTQYF. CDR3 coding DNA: TGTGCCAGCAGCGTTAGCGGGAGGGCTAAAGATACGCAGTATTTT. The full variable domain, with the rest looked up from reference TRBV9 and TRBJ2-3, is DSGVTQTPKHLITATGQRVTLRCSPRSGDLSVYWYQQSLDQGLQFLIQYYNGEERAKGNILERFSAQQFPDLHSELNLSSLELGDSALYFCASSVSGRAKDTQYFGPGTRLTVL.

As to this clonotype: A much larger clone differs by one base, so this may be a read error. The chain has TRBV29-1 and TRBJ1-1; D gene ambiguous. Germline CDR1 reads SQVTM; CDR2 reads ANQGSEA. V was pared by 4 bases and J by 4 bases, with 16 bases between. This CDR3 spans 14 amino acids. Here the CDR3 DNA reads TGCAGCGTTGTCCTCCCCGGGGAGATCACTGAAGCTTTCTTT. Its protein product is CSVVLPGEITEAFF.

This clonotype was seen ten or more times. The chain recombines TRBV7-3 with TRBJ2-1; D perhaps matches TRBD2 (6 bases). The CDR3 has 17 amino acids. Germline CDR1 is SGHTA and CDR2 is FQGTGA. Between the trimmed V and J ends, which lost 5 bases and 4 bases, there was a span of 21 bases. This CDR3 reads CASSPRSSGEEYNEQFF. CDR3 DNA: TGTGCCAGCAGCCCAAGGTCATCGGGAGAGGAGTACAATGAGCAGTTCTTC.

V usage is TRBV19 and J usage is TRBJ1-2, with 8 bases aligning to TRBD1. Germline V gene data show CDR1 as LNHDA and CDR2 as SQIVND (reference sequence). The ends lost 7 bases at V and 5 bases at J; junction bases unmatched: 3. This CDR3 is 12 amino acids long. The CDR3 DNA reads TGTGCCAGTACCCACAGGGGGTATGGCTACACCTTC. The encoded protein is CASTHRGYGYTF.